This T cell receptor (beta chain) was sequenced for a study of blood T cell repertoires in COVID-19. Study details: The United States, Italy and Spain provided the acute and convalescent COVID-19 samples. PBMCs, B-cell-depleted T cells, or T cells were the source of the cDNA or gDNA that made up the material.

This clone turned up a few times. In the source study's methods: Reference gene primer amplification in the assay estimated nucleated cell counts. Measured with immunoSEQ multiplex PCR; TCRdb has only the in-frame clones, and not every one. V, J and clone size derive from that table, while D and trimming were established from the DNA sequence. Of approximately 210,000 clones detected, about 92% appear once; the ten largest clones hold 1% to 1.5%. Sequenced material: peripheral blood. The receptor was isolated from a man aged 30 to 39 with acute or convalescent COVID-19.

This CDR3 is CASSRTSDEQYF. The CDR3, as DNA: TGTGCCAGCAGCAGGACTAGTGACGAGCAGTACTTC. This sequence joins TRBV5-4 and TRBJ2-7, with 7 nucleotides matching TRBD2. The length of the CDR3 is 12 residues. Germline-derived CDR1 and CDR2 are SGHNT and YYREEE (reference sequence). With V trimmed by 4 bases and J by 5 bases, 3 bases remained unmatched. The complete variable domain, with remaining parts taken from reference TRBV5-4 and TRBJ2-7, reads ETGVTQSPTHLIKTRGQQVTLRCSSQSGHNTVSWYQQALGQGPQFIFQYYREEENGRGNFPPRFSGLQFPNYSSELNVNALELDDSALYLCASSRTSDEQYFGPGTRLTVT.